This T cell receptor beta chain was profiled in a study of blood T cells in healthy people across ages. Turning to this clonotype: No antigen is known for it.

The CDR3 covers 16 residues. The germline CDR1 and CDR2 sequences are SQVTM and ANQGSEA. Trimming cost V 6 bases and J 5 bases; bases outside gene matches: 14. A J-beta primer mix and a sample-barcoded 5' primer were used in a second PCR of roughly 6 to 11 cycles. Every molecule of cDNA carried a tag from a template-switch adaptor with 12 random nucleotides. Using its own MiXCR run on the 5' RACE reads, TCRdb lists one record per CDR3 protein. The table shows 600,000 to 850,000 distinct CDR3 sequences, with 20% to 25% occurring only once. Broader study findings: Using unsorted PBMCs precluded a conclusive naive versus antigen-experienced comparison.

The same sample was also studied in work on T cells of mothers and their children. This second report adds: Related and unrelated pairs show TCR recombination output that thymic selection shapes similarly.

The receptor was isolated from a boy aged 5 to 17 in good health. This chain connects TRBV29-1 to TRBJ2-1; 9 bases match TRBD1. Sequencing was performed on blood. CDR3 loop: CSVPRPPGQGNNEQFF. The DNA for the CDR3 is TGCAGCGTCCCCAGGCCCCCGGGACAGGGTAACAATGAGCAGTTCTTC.